The 15 T cell receptor beta chains given below trace back to one sample, sequenced in a study of blood T cell repertoires in COVID-19. Some clones are missing from TCRdb's copy, which holds only in-frame ones; the method was immunoSEQ multiplex PCR. Here the sample spans 180,000 or so clones, about 81% being singletons. Sequenced input: peripheral blood. The receptors derive from a woman in her seventies with acute or convalescent COVID-19.

V usage is TRBV4-1 and J usage is TRBJ2-1; D is ambiguous. The CDR3 length is 15 residues. Germline V gene sequence: CDR1 MGHRA, CDR2 YSYEKL. The V gene lost 1 base and the J gene lost 3 bases, with 10 bases spanning the gap. CDR3 amino acids: CASSQGPRGYNEQFF. CDR3 DNA sequence: TGCGCCAGCAGCCAAGGGCCGCGCGGCTACAATGAGCAGTTCTTC.

V usage is TRBV5-6 and J usage is TRBJ2-7; no reliable D call. Germline V gene data show CDR1 as SGHDT and CDR2 as YYEEEE. CDR3 length: 14 amino acids. The ends were cut back, 0 bases at V and 0 bases at J, with 7 bases in the middle. CDR3 DNA sequence: TGTGCCAGCAGCTTGGTGCGGAGCTCCTACGAGCAGTACTTC. This translates into CASSLVRSSYEQYF.

The chain is built from TRBV5-1 and TRBJ2-1, with D hard to call. The V end was cut by 4 bases, the J end by 1 base, with 12 bases between. The CDR3 is 15 amino acids. Germline V gene lookup returns CDR1 SGHRS and CDR2 YFSETQ. The CDR3 DNA sequence: TGCGCCAGCAGCCTAAATCCAGGATCCTACAATGAGCAGTTCTTC. Amino acid sequence: CASSLNPGSYNEQFF.

This clone was detected only a few times. The chain uses TRBV5-1 and TRBJ1-2; D is ambiguous. The CDR3 length is 16 residues. The V gene lost 3 bases and the J gene lost 8 bases, with 23 bases spanning the gap. Germline CDR1 SGHRS, CDR2 YFSETQ. The CDR3 nucleotides read TGCGCCAGCAGCTCGGGTGGTGCGGGATGGGCGAGGGGCTACACCTTC. As protein: CASSSGGAGWARGYTF.

The chain links TRBV6-5 to TRBJ1-1, with D perhaps matching TRBD1 (5 bases). Germline CDR1 reads MNHEY; CDR2 reads SVGAGI. The CDR3 extends over 15 amino acids. Trimming cost V 3 bases and J 0 bases, with 11 bases left between them. CDR3 nucleotides: TGTGCCAGCAGTTATCGAGGACATTTGAACACTGAAGCTTTCTTT. Amino acids: CASSYRGHLNTEAFF.

The V and J genes are TRBV2 and TRBJ2-2, with 7 bases fitting TRBD1. Unmatched junction bases numbered 10, after V lost 6 bases and J lost 6 bases. The CDR3 is 15 residues long. CDR1 and CDR2 (germline): SNHLY, FYNNEI. The CDR3 loop reads CASRVEGAVAGELFF. DNA of the CDR3: TGTGCCAGCAGAGTCGAGGGGGCCGTGGCCGGGGAGCTGTTTTTT.

The chain couples TRBV5-1 to TRBJ1-1, with D unclear. The CDR3 spans 14 residues. The V end lost 7 bases, the J end lost 1 base, and 14 bases lay between the germline ends. The germline gives CDR1 SGHRS, CDR2 YFSETQ. The CDR3 region is CASGPGLRNTEAFF. For the CDR3, the DNA is TGCGCCAGCGGACCTGGACTAAGGAACACTGAAGCTTTCTTT.

The rearrangement links TRBV5-1 to TRBJ2-3, with TRBD2 as a possible D gene (5 bases). Germline loops: CDR1 SGHRS, CDR2 YFSETQ. The length of the CDR3 is 14 residues. Trimming removed 2 bases from V and 3 bases from J, with 10 bases in between. In nucleotides, the CDR3 is TGCGCCAGCAGCTTTGGTCTAGCAACAGATACGCAGTATTTT. Encoded protein: CASSFGLATDTQYF.

This rearrangement joins TRBV5-4 to TRBJ1-2; 9 bases map to TRBD1. The CDR3 consists of 15 residues. After removal of 6 bases from V and 8 bases from J, the junction contained 14 bases not matched to a gene. Germline-derived CDR1 and CDR2 are SGHNT and YYREEE (reference sequence). The CDR3: CASTPPGQGPSGYTF. For the CDR3, the DNA is TGTGCCAGCACCCCCCCGGGACAGGGACCATCGGGCTACACCTTC.

In this sample, this clone turned up a few times. This chain links TRBV28 with TRBJ2-1; TRBD2 matches 7 bases. Germline CDR1 and CDR2: MDHEN and SYDVKM. There are 14 residues in the CDR3. The V segment lost 6 bases and the J segment 4 bases; nucleotides outside the gene matches: 6. The CDR3 region has the DNA TGTGCCAGCAGAGGGAGGGCCTCGTACAATGAGCAGTTCTTC. This sequence encodes CASRGRASYNEQFF.

A few counts support this clone. This chain connects TRBV2 to TRBJ1-2; D remains ambiguous. The V and J ends lost 5 bases and 3 bases respectively, with 19 bases between them. Germline loops: CDR1 SNHLY, CDR2 FYNNEI. The CDR3 runs to 16 residues. CDR3 in amino acids: CASSRVGRGSDYGYTF. The CDR3, as DNA: TGTGCCAGCAGTAGGGTCGGTCGGGGATCGGACTATGGCTACACCTTC.

The V call is TRBV19, the J call TRBJ2-2, with D possibly matching TRBD1 (5 bases). V lost 7 bases to trimming and J lost 3 bases, with 18 bases between them. Germline V gene data show CDR1 as LNHDA and CDR2 as SQIVND (reference sequence). The CDR3 consists of 16 residues. CDR3 in DNA: TGTGCCAGTAAGTCAGGGCCTAGAATATACACCGGGGAGCTGTTTTTT. It encodes CASKSGPRIYTGELFF. Full variable domain (outside the CDR3, taken from reference TRBV19 and TRBJ2-2): DGGITQSPKYLFRKEGQNVTLSCEQNLNHDAMYWYRQDPGQGLRLIYYSQIVNDFQKGDIAEGYSVSREKKESFPLTVTSAQKNPTAFYLCASKSGPRIYTGELFFGEGSRLTVL.

The chain has TRBV12-3 or TRBV12-4 and TRBJ1-2; 8 positions agree with TRBD1. The CDR3 is made up of 13 amino acids. V dropped 6 bases and J dropped 6; count of bases not matched to a gene: 6. As DNA, the CDR3 is TGTGCCAGCAGGCACGGACAGGGTAATGGCTACACCTTC. The encoded protein is CASRHGQGNGYTF.

The V call is TRBV5-5, the J call TRBJ2-7; 8 positions agree with TRBD1. Germline CDR1 reads SGHKS; CDR2 reads YYEKEE (reference sequence). CDR3 length: 15 residues. V lost 4 bases to trimming and J lost 3 bases; unmatched junction nucleotides: 9. The CDR3 loop is CASSPRTGSDYEQYF. The CDR3 DNA reads TGTGCCAGCAGCCCCCGGACAGGGTCCGACTACGAGCAGTACTTC.

The chain employs TRBV6-8 and TRBJ2-3; 11 bases align to TRBD2. With 4 bases clipped from V and 3 bases from J, the junction kept 3 bases outside the gene matches. Germline V gives CDR1 MNHGY, CDR2 SAAAGT. This CDR3 contains 15 residues. CDR3 bases: TGTGCCAGCAGTTTACTAGCGGGGGTTACAGATACGCAGTATTTT. Translating gives CASSLLAGVTDTQYF.